Shown below are 8 T cell receptor beta chains from a single sample sequenced in a study of blood T cell repertoires in COVID-19. Here immunoSEQ multiplex PCR was the method, and the copy in TCRdb shows in-frame clones only, minus some. This table has just over 150,000 clones, 75% to 90% appearing once. Specimen: peripheral blood. The receptors come from a human donor with acute or convalescent COVID-19. The donor label of this sample is uncertain.

Points on this clone: At the DNA level, this CDR3 is encoded by other sequences in the same sample as well. This chain uses TRBV4-2 with TRBJ1-1; the D gene is possibly TRBD1 (5 bases). This CDR3 spans 14 amino acids. Trimming removed 1 base at V and 1 base at J, with 7 bases between. Per germline, CDR1 LGHNA and CDR2 YNFKEQ. Here the CDR3 DNA reads TGTGCCAGCAGCCAAGTAGGACAGAACACTGAAGCTTTCTTT. Translated: CASSQVGQNTEAFF.

This chain links TRBV2 with TRBJ1-1; D is possibly TRBD1 (6 bases). The germline CDR1 and CDR2 sequences are SNHLY and FYNNEI. Trimming pared 8 bases from V and 5 bases from J, leaving 27 bases between. The CDR3 is 17 amino acids. Here the CDR3 reads CASLGLGQGIGGTEAFF. CDR3 nucleotides: TGTGCCAGCCTCGGGTTGGGCCAGGGGATCGGTGGAACTGAAGCTTTCTTT.

This clone occurred a few times. For the CDR3, the DNA is TGTGCCAGCAGCAAAGACAGGGGGGGGCAGTTCTTC. It yields the protein CASSKDRGGQFF. The V gene is TRBV11-2, the J gene TRBJ2-1; 9 bases fit TRBD1. V was pared by 5 bases and J by 12 bases, with 5 bases of the junction left unmatched. Per the germline V gene, CDR1 is SGHAT and CDR2 is FQNNGV. The CDR3 consists of 12 residues.

The chain couples TRBV6-5 to TRBJ1-1; 7 bases align to TRBD1. Trimming removed 5 bases from V and 7 bases from J; junction bases left unmatched: 13. The CDR3 sequence is 15 residues long. CDR1 and CDR2 from the germline V gene are MNHEY and SVGAGI. As DNA, the CDR3 is TGTGCCAGCAGTCGGATGGGACAGCTAAAATTTGAAGCTTTCTTT. Amino acid sequence: CASSRMGQLKFEAFF.

The chain links TRBV3-1 (or the pseudogene TRBV3-2) to TRBJ2-5; 14 bases fit TRBD2. Germline values: CDR1 LGHDT, CDR2 YNNKEL (reference sequence). With 2 bases clipped from V and 2 bases from J, the junction kept 1 base outside the gene matches. The CDR3 has 16 amino acids. Here the CDR3 reads CASSQRTSGGQETQYF. The CDR3 coding sequence is TGTGCCAGCAGCCAAAGGACTAGCGGGGGGCAAGAGACCCAGTACTTC.

The V gene is TRBV28, the J gene TRBJ2-7; D ambiguous. The CDR3 has 11 amino acids. Germline CDR1 reads MDHEN; CDR2 reads SYDVKM. V lost 4 bases and J 3 bases, leaving 4 bases between the germline ends. CDR3 loop: CASSSVYEQYF. The CDR3 bases are TGTGCCAGCAGTTCGGTCTACGAGCAGTACTTC.

This chain uses TRBV25-1 with TRBJ2-7, with 8 bases fitting TRBD1. Germline CDR1 reads MGHDK; CDR2 reads SYGVNS. The CDR3 is 11 amino acids. The J segment lost 5 bases and the V segment lost 6 bases, leaving 0 bases of the junction unmatched. The DNA of the CDR3 is TGTGCCAGCAGGACAGGGGACGAGCAGTACTTC. This encodes CASRTGDEQYF.

This sequence joins TRBV28 and TRBJ1-4; possibly TRBD1 for D (5 bases). The CDR3 is 11 residues long. The germline gives CDR1 MDHEN, CDR2 SYDVKM. The V end lost 6 bases, the J end lost 11 bases, and 10 bases lay between the germline ends. CDR3 protein: CASSSGFKLFF. The DNA of the CDR3 is TGTGCCAGCAGCTCAGGGTTTAAACTGTTTTTT. The variable domain in full, completed from reference TRBV28 and TRBJ1-4, reads DVKVTQSSRYLVKRTGEKVFLECVQDMDHENMFWYRQDPGLGLRLIYFSYDVKMKEKGDIPEGYSVSREKKERFSLILESASTNQTSMYLCASSSGFKLFFGSGTQLSVL.